These 13 T cell receptor beta chains share one sample of origin, sequenced in a study of identical twins. TCRdb processed the 5' RACE reads anew with MiXCR; each CDR3 protein has one entry. The table has around 220,000 distinct CDR3 sequences, approximately 10% seen once. Sequencing input: memory T cells sorted from blood. Source of these receptors: a man aged 45 to 65 in good health.

This clonotype has just a few counts. CDR3 protein: CASSPRGGGNTIYF. The CDR3 DNA is TGTGCCAGCAGCCCCCGGGGCGGTGGAAACACCATATATTTT. The chain uses TRBV3-1 and TRBJ1-3; D perhaps matches TRBD1 (5 bases). Germline CDR1 reads LGHDT; CDR2 reads YNNKEL (reference sequence). The CDR3 contains 14 residues. The V end was cut by 4 bases, the J end by 3 bases, with 10 bases between.

The chain employs TRBV6-2 or TRBV6-3 and TRBJ2-2; D could derive from TRBD1 or TRBD2 (6 bases each). From germline, CDR1 is MNHEY and CDR2 SVGEGT. With 5 bases removed from V and 3 bases from J, the gap between germline ends came to 13 bases. This CDR3 is built from 15 residues. In DNA form, the CDR3 reads TGTGCCAGCAGTGACTGGGGGGCCCACACCGGGGAGCTGTTTTTT. It encodes CASSDWGAHTGELFF.

This chain links TRBV6-1 with TRBJ2-7, with TRBD2 identical over 9 bases. The CDR3 runs 14 residues. The V gene's germline CDR1 is MNHNS and CDR2 SASEGT. V was clipped by 6 bases and J by 4 bases; unmatched bases: 7. As DNA, the CDR3 is TGTGCCAGCAGGCAAGCGGGAGGCGTTTACGAGCAGTACTTC. Amino acids: CASRQAGGVYEQYF.

This clonotype was recorded at least ten times. The chain joins TRBV4-1 to TRBJ1-5; D is perhaps TRBD1 (5 bases). Trimming removed 1 base at V and 3 bases at J, with 10 bases between. Germline CDR1 and CDR2: MGHRA and YSYEKL. The CDR3 consists of 15 residues. CDR3 DNA: TGCGCCAGCAGCCAAGGGGACGGGGCCAATCAGCCCCAGCATTTT. This encodes CASSQGDGANQPQHF.

This clonotype turned up a few times. J is TRBJ1-5 and V is TRBV20-1, with a weak D call TRBD1 (5 bases). Germline V lookup: CDR1 DFQATT, CDR2 SNEGSKA (reference sequence). CDR3 length equals 15 residues. V was pared by 3 bases and J by 3 bases, with 15 bases between. The chain's CDR3 is CSASSTGRFNQPQHF. DNA for the CDR3: TGCAGTGCTAGTTCTACAGGCCGCTTCAATCAGCCCCAGCATTTT.

This sequence joins TRBV6-5 and TRBJ2-7, with TRBD2 matching 13 bases. The CDR3 sequence is 14 residues long. Trimming at V came to 2 bases and at J to 7 bases, leaving 2 bases not matched to a gene. Germline loops: CDR1 MNHEY, CDR2 SVGAGI. The CDR3 region has the DNA TGTGCCAGCAGTTACGGGACTAGCGGGAAGGAGCAGTACTTC. It specifies CASSYGTSGKEQYF.

This CDR3 is CSTTVDPATEKLFF. CDR3 bases: TGCAGTACAACGGTGGACCCAGCTACTGAAAAACTGTTTTTT. V usage is TRBV20-1 and J usage is TRBJ1-4, with D unclear. The germline V gene encodes CDR1 DFQATT and CDR2 SNEGSKA (reference sequence). The V end was cut by 8 bases, the J end by 7 bases, with 20 bases between. This CDR3 contains 14 residues.

This clonotype was counted at least ten times. V and J are TRBV7-2 and TRBJ1-1; D gene uncertain. The germline gives CDR1 SGHTA, CDR2 FQGNSA. With 1 base removed from V and 7 bases from J, the gap between germline ends came to 13 bases. The CDR3 extends over 14 amino acids. In DNA, the CDR3 is TGTGCCAGCAGCTTAGGAAGTATCGCTAATGAAGCTTTCTTT. Protein product: CASSLGSIANEAFF. The full variable domain, with the rest looked up from reference TRBV7-2 and TRBJ1-1, is GAGVSQSPSNKVTEKGKDVELRCDPISGHTALYWYRQSLGQGLEFLIYFQGNSAPDKSGLPSDRFSAERTGGSVSTLTIQRTQQEDSAVYLCASSLGSIANEAFFGQGTRLTVV.

This clonotype was counted many times. This sequence joins TRBV6-5 and TRBJ1-4, with 10 bases identical to TRBD1. In germline, CDR1 is MNHEY, CDR2 SVGAGI. There are 15 residues in the CDR3. With 4 bases clipped from V and 7 bases from J, the junction kept 6 bases outside the gene matches. This CDR3 reads CASSSTGGLGEKLFF. CDR3 sequence (DNA): TGTGCCAGCAGTTCGACAGGGGGCCTTGGTGAAAAACTGTTTTTT.

The chain has TRBV7-2 and TRBJ2-3; D unclear. The CDR3 length is 11 residues. Trimming removed 5 bases at V and 7 bases at J, with 7 bases between. Germline V gives CDR1 SGHTA, CDR2 FQGNSA. The CDR3 region is CASSGHHTQYF. The CDR3 DNA is TGTGCCAGCAGCGGTCACCATACGCAGTATTTT.

This clonotype was counted between two and nine times. The rearrangement links TRBV20-1 to TRBJ2-1; a weak D match, TRBD2 (5 bases). Germline V gives CDR1 DFQATT, CDR2 SNEGSKA (reference sequence). V was clipped by 1 base and J by 6 bases, with 22 bases between them. CDR3 length: 17 amino acids. The CDR3 here is CSARGITAAGFSNEQFF. CDR3 DNA sequence: TGCAGTGCTAGAGGGATCACGGCTGCGGGCTTTAGCAATGAGCAGTTCTTC.

This clonotype was counted only a few times. The gene calls are TRBV27 and TRBJ2-1; TRBD2 might be the D (5 bases). Between the trimmed V and J ends, which lost 2 bases and 5 bases, there was a span of 13 bases. The CDR3 consists of 15 residues. From germline, CDR1 is MNHEY and CDR2 SMNVEV (reference sequence). CDR3 DNA: TGTGCCAGCAGTTTAGGAGGTATTCGAAACAATGAGCAGTTCTTC. It encodes CASSLGGIRNNEQFF.

This chain links TRBV20-1 with TRBJ2-5, with D possibly being TRBD1 or TRBD2 (5 bases each). The CDR3 runs to 15 residues. The V end lost 3 bases, the J end lost 0 bases, and 14 bases lay between the germline ends. Germline assignment: CDR1 DFQATT and CDR2 SNEGSKA (reference sequence). CDR3 coding DNA: TGCAGTGCTAGTCCGGGACCCCCCCACCAAGAGACCCAGTACTTC. It encodes CSASPGPPHQETQYF.